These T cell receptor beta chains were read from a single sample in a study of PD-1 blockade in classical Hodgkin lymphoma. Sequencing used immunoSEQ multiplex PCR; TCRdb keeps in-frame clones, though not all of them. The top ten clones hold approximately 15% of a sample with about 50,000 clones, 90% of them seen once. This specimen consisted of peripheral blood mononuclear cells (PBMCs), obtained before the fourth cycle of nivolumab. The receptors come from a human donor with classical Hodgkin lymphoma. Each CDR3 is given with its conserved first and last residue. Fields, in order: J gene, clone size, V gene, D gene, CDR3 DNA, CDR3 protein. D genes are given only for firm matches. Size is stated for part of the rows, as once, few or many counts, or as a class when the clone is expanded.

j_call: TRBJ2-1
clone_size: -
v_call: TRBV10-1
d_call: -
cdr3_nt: TGCGCCAGCAGTGGAACGGGCAGATTAAAGGATAACAATGAGCAGTTCTTC
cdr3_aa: CASSGTGRLKDNNEQFF

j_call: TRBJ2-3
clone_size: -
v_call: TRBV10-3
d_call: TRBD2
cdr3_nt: TGTGCCATCAGTGAGTCGACGCTCGGGACTAGCGGCATAACAGATACGCAGTATTTT
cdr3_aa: CAISESTLGTSGITDTQYF

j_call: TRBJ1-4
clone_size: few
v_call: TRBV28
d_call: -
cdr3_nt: TGTGCCAGCTGGGGTAGGGAACAGATTCATGAAAAACTGTTTTTT
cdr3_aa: CASWGREQIHEKLFF

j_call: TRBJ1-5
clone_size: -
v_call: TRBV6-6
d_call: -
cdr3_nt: TGTGCCAGCAGGCAAGATGGAGGGCGCAATCAGCCCCAGCATTTT
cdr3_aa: CASRQDGGRNQPQHF

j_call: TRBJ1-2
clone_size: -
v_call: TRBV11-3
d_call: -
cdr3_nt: TGTGCCAGCAGCTCTATTGGGGTAGGGCCCGATGGCTACACCTTC
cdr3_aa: CASSSIGVGPDGYTF

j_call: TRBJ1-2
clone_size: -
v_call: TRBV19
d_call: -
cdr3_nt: TGTGCCAGTACCGCACCGGAGGTTGGCTACACCTTC
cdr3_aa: CASTAPEVGYTF

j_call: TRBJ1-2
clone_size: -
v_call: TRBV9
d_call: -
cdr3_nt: TGTGCCAGCAGCGTGGGAGGTTTTGGGGGCTACACCTTC
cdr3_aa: CASSVGGFGGYTF

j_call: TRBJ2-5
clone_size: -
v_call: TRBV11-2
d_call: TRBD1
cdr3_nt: TGTGCCAGCAGCCGACGGGACAGCCAAGAGACCCAGTACTTC
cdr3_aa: CASSRRDSQETQYF

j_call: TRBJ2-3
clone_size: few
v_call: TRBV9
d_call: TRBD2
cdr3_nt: TGTGCCAGCAGCGTAGAGGGACTAGCGGGGTACACAGATACGCAGTATTTT
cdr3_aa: CASSVEGLAGYTDTQYF

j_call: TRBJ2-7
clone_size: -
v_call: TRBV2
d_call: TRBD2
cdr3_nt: TGTGCCAGCAGTGATGCTGCGGGAGGGCTCTACGAGCAGTACTTC
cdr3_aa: CASSDAAGGLYEQYF

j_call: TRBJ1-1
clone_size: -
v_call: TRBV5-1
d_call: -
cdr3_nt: TGCGCCAGCAGCACCTCTAGGGGAGTGAACACTGAAGCTTTCTTT
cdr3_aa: CASSTSRGVNTEAFF

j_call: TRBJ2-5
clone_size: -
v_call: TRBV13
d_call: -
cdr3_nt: TGTGCCAGCAGCTCGCCCTGGGCGCCCAGGGAGACCCAGTACTTC
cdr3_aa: CASSSPWAPRETQYF

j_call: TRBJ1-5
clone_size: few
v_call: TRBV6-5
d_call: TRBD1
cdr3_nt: TGTGCCAGCGCACCGGGGGACAGTAGCAATCAGCCCCAGCATTTT
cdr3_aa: CASAPGDSSNQPQHF

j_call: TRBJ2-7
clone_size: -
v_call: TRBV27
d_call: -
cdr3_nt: TGTGCCAGCAGTTACACCGTCCCGAGCTACGAGCAGTACTTC
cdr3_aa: CASSYTVPSYEQYF

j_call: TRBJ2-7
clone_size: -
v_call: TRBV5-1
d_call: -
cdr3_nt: TGCGCCAGCAGCTACGCTGACAGCTCCTACGAGCAGTACTTC
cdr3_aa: CASSYADSSYEQYF

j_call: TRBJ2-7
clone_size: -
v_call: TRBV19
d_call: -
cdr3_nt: TGTGCCAGTAGTTTTGGTCGGGACTCCTACGAGCAGTACTTC
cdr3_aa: CASSFGRDSYEQYF

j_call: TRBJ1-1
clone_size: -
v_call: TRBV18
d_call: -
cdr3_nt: TGTGCCAGCTCAGAACTCCAAGCAGGGAGCACTGAAGCTTTCTTT
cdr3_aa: CASSELQAGSTEAFF

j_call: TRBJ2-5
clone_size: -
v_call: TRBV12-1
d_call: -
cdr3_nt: TGTGCCAGCTATCCTAGCGGGAAAGAGACCCAGTACTTC
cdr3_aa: CASYPSGKETQYF

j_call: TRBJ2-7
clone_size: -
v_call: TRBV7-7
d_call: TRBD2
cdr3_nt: TGTGCTAGCAGCTTAGGAGCGGGAGGTGGGAACGAGCAGTACTTC
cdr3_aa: CASSLGAGGGNEQYF

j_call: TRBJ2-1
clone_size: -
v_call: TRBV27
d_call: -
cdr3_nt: TGTGCCAGCAGTCCCGGGTACAGTGAGCAGTTCTTC
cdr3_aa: CASSPGYSEQFF

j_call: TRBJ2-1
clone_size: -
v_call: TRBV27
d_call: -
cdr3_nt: TGTGCCAGCAGTTTGGCAGGGTTAAATGAGCAGTTCTTC
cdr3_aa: CASSLAGLNEQFF

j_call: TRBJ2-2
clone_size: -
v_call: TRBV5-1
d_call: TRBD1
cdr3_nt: TGCGCCAGCAGCTTACTCGGACAGGGGAATACCGGGGAGCTGTTTTTT
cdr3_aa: CASSLLGQGNTGELFF

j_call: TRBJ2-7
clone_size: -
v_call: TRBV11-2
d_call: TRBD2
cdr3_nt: TGTGCCAGCAGCTTTCCGTCGGGAGGGTCCTACGAGCAGTACTTC
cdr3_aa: CASSFPSGGSYEQYF

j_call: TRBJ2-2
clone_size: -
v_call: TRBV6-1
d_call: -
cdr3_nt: TGTGCCAGCATTATACCGGTCACCGGGGAGCTGTTTTTT
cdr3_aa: CASIIPVTGELFF

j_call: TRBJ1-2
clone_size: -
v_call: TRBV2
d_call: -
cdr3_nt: TGTGCCAGCAGTGATAGAAATGGCTACACCTTC
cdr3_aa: CASSDRNGYTF